This is a list of T cell receptor beta chains from one sample in a study of neurological immune-mediated disorders. Each CDR3 protein gets one entry after TCRdb re-called the 5' RACE reads with MiXCR. This sample has tens of thousands of distinct CDR3 sequences, with roughly 10% found just once. Sample: PBMCs. Receptors were obtained from a woman aged 60-75 years with HTLV-1-associated myelopathy (HAM/TSP). Both conserved end residues are trimmed from each CDR3. A D gene is named only where the DNA matches it firmly.

>TRBJ2-7|-|TRBV4-2
ASSQAYMGDGAYEQY
>TRBJ2-1|-|TRBV5-1
ASSPRQVPSYNEQF
>TRBJ2-7|TRBD1|TRBV29-1
SVVTGGDGEQY
>TRBJ1-5|-|TRBV20-1
SAPHTGSNQPQH
>TRBJ2-5|-|TRBV20-1
SARAGGSGETQY
>TRBJ1-1|-|TRBV5-5
ASSRGYPEAF
>TRBJ2-1|TRBD2|TRBV5-1
ASSSLAGAINEQF
>TRBJ1-1|-|TRBV6-6
ASSYSGRLNTEAF
>TRBJ2-2|TRBD1|TRBV29-1
SVDSGGQGYTGELF
>TRBJ2-7|-|TRBV20-1
SAREGRGSSYEQY
>TRBJ2-5|TRBD2|TRBV5-5
ASSPVTSGGGETQY
>TRBJ2-2|TRBD1|TRBV20-1
SARDRDRGSTGELF
>TRBJ1-1|-|TRBV5-1
ASSLAVMNTEAF
>TRBJ2-3|-|TRBV12-3/TRBV12-4
ASSLGDRYTQY
>TRBJ1-2|-|TRBV29-1
SVDGGGYGYT
>TRBJ1-2|-|TRBV7-2
ASSLAFSHSYGYT
>TRBJ2-4|-|TRBV20-1
SALDTHRNIQY
>TRBJ2-1|TRBD2|TRBV7-2
ASSFGLAGEQF
>TRBJ2-5|TRBD1|TRBV6-5
ASSRPGQGGGETQY
>TRBJ2-1|TRBD2|TRBV5-1
ASSFPTSGGTYNEQF
>TRBJ2-1|TRBD2|TRBV20-1
SARGSGTSSIEQF
>TRBJ2-2|TRBD2|TRBV7-2
ASSSGLARGTGELF
>TRBJ1-3|-|TRBV20-1
SAWDTNSGNTIY
>TRBJ1-1|-|TRBV6-5
ASNGQLNTEAF
>TRBJ2-7|TRBD1|TRBV10-1
ASSETAGTAKDEQY
>TRBJ2-1|-|TRBV5-1
ASSLERYNEQF
>TRBJ2-2|TRBD2|TRBV10-3
AITPREGPGELF
>TRBJ2-4|TRBD1|TRBV30
AWSAGRQGYIQY
>TRBJ2-1|-|TRBV30
AWSVLGPSNGQF
>TRBJ2-7|-|TRBV7-9
ASSFPETGQSLFYEQY
>TRBJ2-5|TRBD2|TRBV20-1
SADTGTSGGAPETQY
>TRBJ1-3|-|TRBV5-1
ASSLSGAHPGNTIY
>TRBJ2-3|-|TRBV5-1
ASSLVVSTDTQY
>TRBJ1-5|-|TRBV20-1
SAGGRENQPQH
>TRBJ1-5|-|TRBV19
ASSIGPDSNQPQH
>TRBJ2-3|TRBD2|TRBV20-1
SASPRGSPTDTQY
>TRBJ2-7|-|TRBV7-2
ASSLGSDMGYEQY
>TRBJ1-5|-|TRBV20-1
SAPGLLGGGNQPQH
>TRBJ2-7|-|TRBV20-1
SASTGLLTYEQY
>TRBJ1-5|-|TRBV6-6
ASSAPGWGGYQPQH
>TRBJ2-5|-|TRBV20-1
SARLEGETQY
>TRBJ2-7|-|TRBV10-3
AISEGQLYEQY
>TRBJ1-2|-|TRBV30
AWSVGTSAGYT
>TRBJ1-5|TRBD1|TRBV12-3/TRBV12-4
ASSPRRGTGIGSNQPQH
>TRBJ1-3|-|TRBV30
AWTGHFSGNTIY
>TRBJ2-4|TRBD2|TRBV11-2
ASSLTSGGENIQY
>TRBJ1-2|-|TRBV20-1
SARDQWQYGYT
>TRBJ1-1|-|TRBV20-1
SARDNRGRNTEAF
>TRBJ1-1|-|TRBV15
ATSSIIRTETNTEAF
>TRBJ1-2|TRBD1|TRBV7-9
ASSESNRGAYGYT